This T cell receptor beta chain was observed in a study of shared clonotypes between healthy human individuals. Looked up from germline, CDR1 is DFQATT and CDR2 is SNEGSKA (reference sequence). The CDR3 contains 11 residues. J was trimmed by 10 bases and V by 6 bases; bases with no gene match: 4. Healthy and HIV-negative, the adult donors had no recent acute infections or vaccinations. A single count supports this clone. The assay was carried out at the deep level. TCRdb's copy holds only in-frame clones and misses some; the assay was immunoSEQ multiplex PCR. The top ten hold roughly 0.13% of the sample, which has about 2 million clones, about 95% seen once.

Specimen: naive CD4+ T cells sorted from blood. The sample's subset: CD45RA+ positively selected. V usage is TRBV20-1 and J usage is TRBJ1-3, with TRBD1 identical over 9 bases. The sequence derives from a man younger than 35 in good health. CDR3 residues: CSAGTGSTIYF. CDR3 coding DNA: TGCAGTGCCGGGACAGGGAGTACCATATATTTT.